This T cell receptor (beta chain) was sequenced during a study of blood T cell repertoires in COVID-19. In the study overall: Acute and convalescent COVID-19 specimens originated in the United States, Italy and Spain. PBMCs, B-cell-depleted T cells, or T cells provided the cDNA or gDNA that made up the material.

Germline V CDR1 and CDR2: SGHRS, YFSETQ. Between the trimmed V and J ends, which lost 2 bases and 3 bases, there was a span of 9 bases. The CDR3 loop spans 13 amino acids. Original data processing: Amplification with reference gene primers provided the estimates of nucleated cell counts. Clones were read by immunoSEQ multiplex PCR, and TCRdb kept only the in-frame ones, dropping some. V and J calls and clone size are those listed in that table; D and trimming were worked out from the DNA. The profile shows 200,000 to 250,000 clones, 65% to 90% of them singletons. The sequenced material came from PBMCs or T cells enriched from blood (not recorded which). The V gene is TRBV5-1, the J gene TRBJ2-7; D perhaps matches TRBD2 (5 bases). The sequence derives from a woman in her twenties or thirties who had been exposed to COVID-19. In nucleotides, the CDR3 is TGCGCCAGCAGCTTACTCGGGGACTACGAGCAGTACTTC. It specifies CASSLLGDYEQYF. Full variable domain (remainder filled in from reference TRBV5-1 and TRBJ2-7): KAGVTQTPRYLIKTRGQQVTLSCSPISGHRSVSWYQQTPGQGLQFLFEYFSETQRNKGNFPGRFSGRQFSNSRSEMNVSTLELGDSALYLCASSLLGDYEQYFGPGTRLTVT.